This note documents a single T cell receptor beta chain sequence. The sample comes from a study of low-dose radiotherapy and immunotherapy resistance in tumors. Overall study: With fractions of 0.5 Gy given every 2 weeks, Cohort 1 accumulated a total of 6.5 Gy.

Gene-specific TRAV and TRBV primers were used for first-strand cDNA, covering alpha and beta chains. TCR amplification ran 20 PCR cycles using constant-region and V-primer adapter primers. TCRdb re-called the reads through MiXCR, storing one row per CDR3 protein. The repertoire consists of tens of thousands of distinct CDR3 sequences, with 15% to 20% occurring once and the leading ten covering approximately 2.8%. Regarding time point: before trial treatment. Along with nivolumab and ipilimumab, donors received aspirin, low-dose cyclophosphamide and low-dose radiotherapy. The V gene's germline CDR1 is LNHDA and CDR2 SQIVND (reference sequence). The CDR3 covers 14 residues. The ends lost 4 bases at V and 9 bases at J; junction bases unmatched: 8.

The chain carries TRBV19 and TRBJ1-5, with 8 bases matching TRBD1. The origin of this receptor is a male donor with prostate cancer. The sequencing here drew on PBMCs, taken before treatment. In DNA form, the CDR3 reads TGTGCCAGTAGTAACGGGACAGGCACTGGGCCCCAGCATTTT. Translated: CASSNGTGTGPQHF.